This TCR beta chain comes out of a study of T-cell memory formation after mild COVID-19. Remarks on this clonotype: The antigen remains undetermined.

UMIs and sample barcodes were carried by the TCR alpha and TCR beta cDNA libraries that 5'RACE produced using constant-segment primers. TCRdb independently ran MiXCR on the 5' RACE reads; one entry per CDR3 protein. The table shows over 450,000 distinct CDR3 sequences, with 20% occurring only once. Whole-study findings and limits: There was a balanced CD4/CD8 profile in clones contracting day 15 to 85, and later expanders leaned CD4+. Memory sampled before infection contained some responding clones, suggesting cross-reactive memory joined.

V was clipped by 5 bases and J by 0 bases; unmatched bases: 3. CDR1 is SGHRS and CDR2 is YFSETQ in the germline V gene. The CDR3 extends over 15 amino acids. The sample taken for sequencing was PBMCs or a T cell subset sorted from them (not recorded which). V usage is TRBV5-1 and J usage is TRBJ2-5, with 11 bases matching TRBD1. The sequence derives from an adult woman who had mild COVID-19 (a few samples of this study predate the infection). Cell type and time point are not known. CDR3 protein: CASRSGQGDQETQYF. The CDR3 bases are TGCGCCAGCAGATCGGGACAGGGGGACCAAGAGACCCAGTACTTC.